This TCR beta chain originates from a study of T cell responses to AZD1222 COVID-19 vaccine. Broader study findings: Seropositive status at baseline applied to only 6 or 7 AZD1222 recipients. Repertoires were collected only later (after the peak T cell response had occurred). With dominance at 160-218 and 743-854, vaccine-associated CD4 TCRs spanned spike.

Notes on this clone: As yet, its antigen is unknown.

Repertoires were generated with immunoSEQ multiplex PCR, while TCRdb's copy carries only in-frame clones and drops some. There are 90,000 or so clones in the sample; approximately 91% occur only once, and under 2.5% lies in the top ten. V lost 1 base, J lost 4 bases, and 8 bases lay in between. CDR3 length: 13 amino acids. The source of this sequence is an adult in good health. The chain links TRBV12-3 or TRBV12-4 to TRBJ2-7; D is unresolved. The sequencing used peripheral blood, collected on day 0 of AZD1222 vaccination. This chain's CDR3 is CASSLGGRYEQYF. In nucleotides, the CDR3 is TGTGCCAGCAGTTTAGGTGGCAGGTACGAGCAGTACTTC.